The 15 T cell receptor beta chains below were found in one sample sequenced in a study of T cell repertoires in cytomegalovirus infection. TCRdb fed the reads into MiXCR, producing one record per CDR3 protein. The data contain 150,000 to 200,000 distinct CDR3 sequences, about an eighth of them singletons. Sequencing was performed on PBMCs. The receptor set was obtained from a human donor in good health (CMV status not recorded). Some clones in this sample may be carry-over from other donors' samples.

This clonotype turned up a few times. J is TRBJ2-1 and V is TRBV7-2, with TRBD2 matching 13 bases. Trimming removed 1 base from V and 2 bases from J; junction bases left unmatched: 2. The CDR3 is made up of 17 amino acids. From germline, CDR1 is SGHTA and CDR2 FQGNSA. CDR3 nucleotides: TGTGCCAGCAGCTTAGGGACTAGCGGGAGCCCCTACAATGAGCAGTTCTTC. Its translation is CASSLGTSGSPYNEQFF.

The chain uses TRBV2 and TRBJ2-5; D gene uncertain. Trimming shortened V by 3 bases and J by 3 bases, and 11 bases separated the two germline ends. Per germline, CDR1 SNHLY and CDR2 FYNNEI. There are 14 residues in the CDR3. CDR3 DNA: TGTGCCAGCAGTGACCCCTGGAAGGAAGAGACCCAGTACTTC. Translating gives CASSDPWKEETQYF.

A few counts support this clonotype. CDR3 nucleotide sequence: TGTGCCAGCAGCAAGACAGGGTACGAGCAGTACTTC. Translated, it gives CASSKTGYEQYF. This chain joins TRBV7-9 and TRBJ2-7, with 7 positions matching TRBD1. The CDR3 totals 12 residues. Germline values: CDR1 SEHNR, CDR2 FQNEAQ (reference sequence). V lost 5 bases to trimming and J lost 4 bases; unmatched junction nucleotides: 2.

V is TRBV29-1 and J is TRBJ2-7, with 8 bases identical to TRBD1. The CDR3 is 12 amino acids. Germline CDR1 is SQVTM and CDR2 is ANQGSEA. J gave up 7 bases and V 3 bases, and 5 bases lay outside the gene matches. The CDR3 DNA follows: TGCAGCGTTGAGGTGGACAGGGTGGAGCAGTACTTC. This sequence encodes CSVEVDRVEQYF.

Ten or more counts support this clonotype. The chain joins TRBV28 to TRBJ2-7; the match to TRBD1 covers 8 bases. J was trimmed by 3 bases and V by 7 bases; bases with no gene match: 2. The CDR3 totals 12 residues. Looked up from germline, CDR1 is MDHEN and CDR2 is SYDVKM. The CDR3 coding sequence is TGTGCCAGCATCGGACAGGGCTACGAGCAGTACTTC. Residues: CASIGQGYEQYF.

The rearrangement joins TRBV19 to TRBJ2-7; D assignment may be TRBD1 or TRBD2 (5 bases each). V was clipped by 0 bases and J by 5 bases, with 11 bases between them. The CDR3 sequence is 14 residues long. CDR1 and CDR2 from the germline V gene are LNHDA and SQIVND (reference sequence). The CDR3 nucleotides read TGTGCCAGTAGTATAGATGGGGGATTCAACGAGCAGTACTTC. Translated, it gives CASSIDGGFNEQYF.

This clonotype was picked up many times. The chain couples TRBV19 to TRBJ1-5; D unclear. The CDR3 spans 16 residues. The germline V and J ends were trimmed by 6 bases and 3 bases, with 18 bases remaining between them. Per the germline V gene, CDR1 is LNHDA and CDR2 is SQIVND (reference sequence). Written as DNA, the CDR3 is TGTGCCAGTAGCACGGGGTTCCGGCAGCTCAATCAGCCCCAGCATTTT. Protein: CASSTGFRQLNQPQHF.

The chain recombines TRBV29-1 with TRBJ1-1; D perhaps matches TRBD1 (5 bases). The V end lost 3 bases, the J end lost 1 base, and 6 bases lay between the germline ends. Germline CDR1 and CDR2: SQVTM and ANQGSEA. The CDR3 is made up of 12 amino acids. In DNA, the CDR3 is TGCAGCGTTGACGGGGGGAACACTGAAGCTTTCTTT. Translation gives CSVDGGNTEAFF.

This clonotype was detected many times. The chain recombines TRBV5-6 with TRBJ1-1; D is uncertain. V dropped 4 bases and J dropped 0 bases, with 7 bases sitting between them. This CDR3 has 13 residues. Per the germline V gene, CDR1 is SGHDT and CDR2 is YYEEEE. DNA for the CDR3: TGTGCCAGCAGCGGCGGGATGAACACTGAAGCTTTCTTT. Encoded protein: CASSGGMNTEAFF.

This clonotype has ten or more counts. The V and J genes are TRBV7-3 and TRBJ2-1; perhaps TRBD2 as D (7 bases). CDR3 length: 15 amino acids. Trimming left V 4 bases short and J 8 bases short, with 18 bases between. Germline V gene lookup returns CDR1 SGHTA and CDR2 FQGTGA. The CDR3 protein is CASSSQGLPIYEQFF. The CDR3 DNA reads TGTGCCAGCAGCTCACAGGGACTACCGATCTATGAGCAGTTCTTC.

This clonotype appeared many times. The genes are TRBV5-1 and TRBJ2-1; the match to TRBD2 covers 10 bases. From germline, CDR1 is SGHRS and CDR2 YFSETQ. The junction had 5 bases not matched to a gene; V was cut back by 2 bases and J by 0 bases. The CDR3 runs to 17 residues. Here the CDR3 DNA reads TGCGCCAGCAGCTTAACCTCTAGCGGGAGCTCCTACAATGAGCAGTTCTTC. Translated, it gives CASSLTSSGSSYNEQFF.

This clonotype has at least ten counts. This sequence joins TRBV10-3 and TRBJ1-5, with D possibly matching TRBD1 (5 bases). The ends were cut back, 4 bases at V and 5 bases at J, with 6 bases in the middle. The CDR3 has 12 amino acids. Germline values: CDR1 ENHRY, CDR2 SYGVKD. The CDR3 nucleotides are TGTGCCATCAGTGGAGGGGATCAGCCCCAGCATTTT. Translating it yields CAISGGDQPQHF.

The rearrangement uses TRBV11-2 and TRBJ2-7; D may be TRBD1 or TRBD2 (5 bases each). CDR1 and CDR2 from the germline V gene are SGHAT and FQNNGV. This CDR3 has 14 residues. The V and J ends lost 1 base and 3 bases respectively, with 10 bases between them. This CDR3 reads CASSLVGGGYEQYF. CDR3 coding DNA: TGTGCCAGCAGCTTAGTTGGGGGTGGCTACGAGCAGTACTTC.

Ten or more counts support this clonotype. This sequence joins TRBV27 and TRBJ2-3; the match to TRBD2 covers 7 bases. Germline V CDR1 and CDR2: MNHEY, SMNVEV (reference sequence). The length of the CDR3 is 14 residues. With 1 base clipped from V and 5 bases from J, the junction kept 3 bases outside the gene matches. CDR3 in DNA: TGTGCCAGCAGTTTATTGCGGGAGATAGATACGCAGTATTTT. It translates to CASSLLREIDTQYF.

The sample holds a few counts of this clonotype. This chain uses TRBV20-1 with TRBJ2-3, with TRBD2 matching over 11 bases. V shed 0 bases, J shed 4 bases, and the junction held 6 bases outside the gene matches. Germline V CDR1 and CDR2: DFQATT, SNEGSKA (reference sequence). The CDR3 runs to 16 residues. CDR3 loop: CSARDPSGRMSDTQYF. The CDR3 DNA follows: TGCAGTGCTAGAGATCCTAGCGGGAGGATGTCAGATACGCAGTATTTT.